This T cell receptor beta chain was sequenced during a study of memory CD4+ T cells and cytomegalovirus serostatus. The overall study: Donors were healthy Belgian adults, under 10 CMV seropositive and about two dozen seronegative. Study results and caveats: CD4+ memory repertoires contained about 40% of the 164 reported CMV TCRbeta sequences. Repertoires predicted CMV serostatus with median bootstrapped AUC of about 0.94.

CDR1 is MNHEY, CDR2 SVGAGI, per germline. The CDR3 length is 15 residues. V was clipped by 5 bases and J by 7 bases, with 20 bases between them. Some clones are missing from TCRdb's copy, which holds only in-frame ones; the method was immunoSEQ multiplex PCR. The table has tens of thousands of clones, around 77% seen once; the top ten hold 0.88%. Notes on this clone: Antigen unknown.

Single viable CD3+CD4+CD8-CD45RO+ cells were sorted as the memory CD4+ T cells. Serum IgG to CMV pp150, pp28, p38 and p52 defined serostatus. V is TRBV6-5 and J is TRBJ1-2; D is undetermined. The source material was memory CD4+ T cells from blood. This receptor was obtained from an adult in good health and CMV-seronegative. CDR3 sequence: CASSPTGSGVGGYTF. CDR3 in DNA: TGTGCCAGCAGTCCGACGGGGTCCGGGGTTGGTGGCTACACCTTC.